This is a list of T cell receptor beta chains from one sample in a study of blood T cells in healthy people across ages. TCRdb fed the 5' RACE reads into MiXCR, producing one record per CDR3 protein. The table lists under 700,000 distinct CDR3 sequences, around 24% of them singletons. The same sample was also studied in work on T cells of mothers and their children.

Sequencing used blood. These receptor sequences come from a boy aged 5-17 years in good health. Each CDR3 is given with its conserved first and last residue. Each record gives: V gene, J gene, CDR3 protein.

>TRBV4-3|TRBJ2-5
CASSQAKGRQETQYF
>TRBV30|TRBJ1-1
CAWNRDRGTEAFF
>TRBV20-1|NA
CSARVGVFSYKQFF
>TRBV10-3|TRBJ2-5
CAISEPGSTETQYF
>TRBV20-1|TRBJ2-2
CSARAGANTGELFF
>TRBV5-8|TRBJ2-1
CASSLVAGGFRNEQFF
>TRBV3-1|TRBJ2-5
CASSQGVVGTQETQYF
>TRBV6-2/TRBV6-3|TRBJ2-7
CASSYGTGGDEQYF
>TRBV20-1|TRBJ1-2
CSARTGTVNYGYTF
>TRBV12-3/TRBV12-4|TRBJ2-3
CASSYSTTPSTDTQYF
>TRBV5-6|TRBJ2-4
CASSMLAGGSTKNIQYF
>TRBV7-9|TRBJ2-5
CASSLVGDLAGETQYF
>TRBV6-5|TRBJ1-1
CASSYSGQGVVAEAFF
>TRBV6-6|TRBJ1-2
CASSSWTGADYGYTF
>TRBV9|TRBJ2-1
CASSPPQRGFNEQFF
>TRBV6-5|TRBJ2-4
CASSPKTGIKNIQYF
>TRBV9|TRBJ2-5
CASSVELAGVSQETQYF
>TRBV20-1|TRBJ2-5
CSAGHGGQGFETQYF
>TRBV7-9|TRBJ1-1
CASSSTELKPGQGDTEAFF
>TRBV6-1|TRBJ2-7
CASSESNGGAYEQYF
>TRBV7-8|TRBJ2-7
CASSALVVASGLKQSSYEQYF
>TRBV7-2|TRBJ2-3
CASSLWDRGADTQYF
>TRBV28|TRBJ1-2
CASSFGGSDYGYTF
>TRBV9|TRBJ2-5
CASSRSGTSGTETQYF
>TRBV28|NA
CASAGDLYEQYF
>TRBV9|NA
CASSPRPTAAYEQYF
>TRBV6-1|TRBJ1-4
CASQTGDRRLGKLFF
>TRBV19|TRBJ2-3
CASSANWDRDTQYF
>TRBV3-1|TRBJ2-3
CASSPRDGTDTQYF
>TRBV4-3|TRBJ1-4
CASSHRQSEKLFF
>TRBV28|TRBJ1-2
CASSLRPGSDNYGYTF
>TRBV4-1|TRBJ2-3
CASSLSGGAGNTDTQYF
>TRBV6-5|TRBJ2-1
CASSFGLAGEVGHNEQFF
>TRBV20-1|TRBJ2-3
CSASPSGLAGGGDTQYF
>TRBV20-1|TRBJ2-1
CSARWLASYNEQFF
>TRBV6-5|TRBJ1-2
CASSFGSNYGYTF
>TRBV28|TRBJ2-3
CASSLWDTQYF
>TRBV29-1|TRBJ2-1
CSVGGVERNEQFF
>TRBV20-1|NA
CSASIGGSAYEQYF
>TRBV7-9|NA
CASSSIQYYEQYF
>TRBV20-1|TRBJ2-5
CSARDTGGRETQYF
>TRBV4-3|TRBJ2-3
CASSSTSGVTADTQYF
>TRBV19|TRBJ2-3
CASSPTGQHGTDTQYF
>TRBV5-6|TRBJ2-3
CASNRKSGTNTDTQYF
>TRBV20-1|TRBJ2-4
CSARVSGGKNIQYF
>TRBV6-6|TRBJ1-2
CASSYRDRDALGGYTF
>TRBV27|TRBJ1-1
CASGQKNTEAFF
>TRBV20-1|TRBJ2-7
CSARAATRGEQYF
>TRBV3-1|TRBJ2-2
CASSHLGNTGELFF
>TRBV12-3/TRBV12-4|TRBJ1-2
CASSSPGGDGYTF
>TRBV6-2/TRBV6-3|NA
CASSHRENNYEQYF
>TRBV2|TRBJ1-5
CASSVGPINQPQHF
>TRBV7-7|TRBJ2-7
CASSLAQAGRGGQYF
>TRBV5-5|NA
CASSLVRASGRSYEQYF
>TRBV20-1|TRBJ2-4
CSASTGENIQYF
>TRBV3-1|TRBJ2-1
CAGVNRGQGAGNEQFF
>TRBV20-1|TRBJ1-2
CSARDNRARGYTF
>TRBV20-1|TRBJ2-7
CSALLVGTPTYEQYF
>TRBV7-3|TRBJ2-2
CASSHDPRQMGSGELFF
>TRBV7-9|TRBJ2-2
CASIPVGELFF